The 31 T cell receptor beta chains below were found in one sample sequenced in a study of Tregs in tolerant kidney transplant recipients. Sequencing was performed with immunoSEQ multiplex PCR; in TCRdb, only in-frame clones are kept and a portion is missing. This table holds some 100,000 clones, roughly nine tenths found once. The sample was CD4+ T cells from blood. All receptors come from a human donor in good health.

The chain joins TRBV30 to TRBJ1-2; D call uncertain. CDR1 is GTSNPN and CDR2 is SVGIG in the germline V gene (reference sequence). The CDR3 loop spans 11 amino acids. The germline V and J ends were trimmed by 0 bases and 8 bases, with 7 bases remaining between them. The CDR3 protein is CAWSVPGGYTF. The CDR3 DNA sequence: TGTGCCTGGAGTGTACCCGGGGGCTACACCTTC.

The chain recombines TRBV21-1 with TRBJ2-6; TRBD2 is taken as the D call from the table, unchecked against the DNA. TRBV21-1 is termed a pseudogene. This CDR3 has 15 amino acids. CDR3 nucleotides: TGTGCCAGCAGCGATTCGAGGGCTGGGGCCAACGTCCTGACTTTC. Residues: CASSDSRAGANVLTF.

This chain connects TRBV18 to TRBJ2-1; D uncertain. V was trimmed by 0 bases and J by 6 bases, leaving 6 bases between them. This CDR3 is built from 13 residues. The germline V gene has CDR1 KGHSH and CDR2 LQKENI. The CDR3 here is CASSPPSSNEQFF. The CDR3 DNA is TGTGCCAGCTCACCACCGTCGAGCAATGAGCAGTTCTTC.

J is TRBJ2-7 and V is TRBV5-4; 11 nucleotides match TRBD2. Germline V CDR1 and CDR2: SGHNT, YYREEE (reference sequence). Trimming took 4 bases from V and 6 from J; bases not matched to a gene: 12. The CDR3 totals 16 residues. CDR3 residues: CASSPPLAGGRSEQYF. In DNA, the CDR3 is TGTGCCAGCAGCCCCCCCTTAGCGGGAGGGAGGAGCGAGCAGTACTTC. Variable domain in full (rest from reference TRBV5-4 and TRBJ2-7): ETGVTQSPTHLIKTRGQQVTLRCSSQSGHNTVSWYQQALGQGPQFIFQYYREEENGRGNFPPRFSGLQFPNYSSELNVNALELDDSALYLCASSPPLAGGRSEQYFGPGTRLTVT.

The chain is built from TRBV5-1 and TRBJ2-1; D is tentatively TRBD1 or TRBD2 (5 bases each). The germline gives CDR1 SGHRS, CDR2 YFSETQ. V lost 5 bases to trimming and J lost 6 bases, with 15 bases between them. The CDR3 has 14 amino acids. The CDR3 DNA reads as TGCGCCAGCAGAATCGGACAAAGCGGCAATGAGCAGTTCTTC. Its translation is CASRIGQSGNEQFF.

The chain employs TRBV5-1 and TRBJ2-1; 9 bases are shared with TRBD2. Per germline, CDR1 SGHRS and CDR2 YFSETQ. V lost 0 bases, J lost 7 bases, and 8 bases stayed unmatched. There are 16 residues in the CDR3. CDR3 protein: CASSLARAGGGNEQFF. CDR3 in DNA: TGCGCCAGCAGCTTGGCCCGGGCGGGAGGGGGGAATGAGCAGTTCTTC.

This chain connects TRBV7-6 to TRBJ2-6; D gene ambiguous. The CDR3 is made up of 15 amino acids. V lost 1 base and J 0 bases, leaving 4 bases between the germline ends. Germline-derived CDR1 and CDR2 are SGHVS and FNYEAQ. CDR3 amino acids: CASSLVVSGANVLTF. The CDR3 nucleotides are TGTGCCAGCAGCTTAGTGGTCTCTGGGGCCAACGTCCTGACTTTC.

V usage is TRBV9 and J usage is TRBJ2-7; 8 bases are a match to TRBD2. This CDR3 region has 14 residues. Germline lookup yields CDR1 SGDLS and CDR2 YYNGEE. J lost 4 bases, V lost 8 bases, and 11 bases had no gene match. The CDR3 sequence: CASSSGRDQYEQYF. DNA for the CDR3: TGTGCCAGTTCTAGCGGGCGAGATCAGTACGAGCAGTACTTC.

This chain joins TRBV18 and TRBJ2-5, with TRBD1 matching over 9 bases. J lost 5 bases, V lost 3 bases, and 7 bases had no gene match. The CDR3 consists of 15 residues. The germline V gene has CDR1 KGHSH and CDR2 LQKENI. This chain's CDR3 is CASSPNRGPGETQYF. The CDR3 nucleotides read TGTGCCAGCTCACCGAACAGGGGGCCGGGGGAGACCCAGTACTTC.

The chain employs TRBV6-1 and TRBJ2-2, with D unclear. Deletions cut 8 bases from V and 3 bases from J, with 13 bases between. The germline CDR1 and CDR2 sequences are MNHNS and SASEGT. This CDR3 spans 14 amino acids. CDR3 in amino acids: CASSVPRDTGELFF. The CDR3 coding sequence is TGTGCCAGCTCCGTCCCTAGGGACACCGGGGAGCTGTTTTTT.

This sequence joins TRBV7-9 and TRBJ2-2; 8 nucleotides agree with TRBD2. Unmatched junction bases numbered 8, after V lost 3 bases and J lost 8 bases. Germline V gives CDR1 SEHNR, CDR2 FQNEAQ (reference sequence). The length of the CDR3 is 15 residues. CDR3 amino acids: CASSLRAGAGGELFF. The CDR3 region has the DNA TGTGCCAGCAGCTTGAGAGCGGGGGCAGGAGGGGAGCTGTTTTTT.

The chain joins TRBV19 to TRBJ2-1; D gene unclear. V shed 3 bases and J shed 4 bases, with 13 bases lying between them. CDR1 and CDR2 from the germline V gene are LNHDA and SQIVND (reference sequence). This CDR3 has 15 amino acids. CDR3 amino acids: CASSIDSLGYNEQFF. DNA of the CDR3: TGTGCCAGTAGTATCGATAGCCTGGGATACAATGAGCAGTTCTTC.

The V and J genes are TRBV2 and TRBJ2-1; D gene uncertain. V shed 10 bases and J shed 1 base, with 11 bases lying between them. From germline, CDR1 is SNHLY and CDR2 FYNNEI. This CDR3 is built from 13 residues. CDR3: CATDRSSYNEQFF. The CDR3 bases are TGTGCCACCGATAGGAGTTCCTACAATGAGCAGTTCTTC.

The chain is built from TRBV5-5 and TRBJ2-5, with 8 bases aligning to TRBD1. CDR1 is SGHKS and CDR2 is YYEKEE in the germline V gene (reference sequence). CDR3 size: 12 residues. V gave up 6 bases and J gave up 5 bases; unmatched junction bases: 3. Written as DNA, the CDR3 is TGTGCCAGCAAAACAGGGGGGGAGACCCAGTACTTC. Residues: CASKTGGETQYF.

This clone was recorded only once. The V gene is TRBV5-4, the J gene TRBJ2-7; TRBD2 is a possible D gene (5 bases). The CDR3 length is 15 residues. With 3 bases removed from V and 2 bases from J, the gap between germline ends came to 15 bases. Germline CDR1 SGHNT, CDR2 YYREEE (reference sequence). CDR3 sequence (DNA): TGTGCCAGCAGCTCGGGCCCCGACGGGACCTACGAGCAGTACTTC. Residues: CASSSGPDGTYEQYF.

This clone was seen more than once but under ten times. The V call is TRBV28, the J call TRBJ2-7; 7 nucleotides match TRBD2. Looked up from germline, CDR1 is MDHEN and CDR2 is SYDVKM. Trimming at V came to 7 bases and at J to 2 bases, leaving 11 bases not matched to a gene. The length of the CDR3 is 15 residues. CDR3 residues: CASTPPGGGTYEQYF. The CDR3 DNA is TGTGCCAGCACCCCGCCGGGCGGGGGAACCTACGAGCAGTACTTC.

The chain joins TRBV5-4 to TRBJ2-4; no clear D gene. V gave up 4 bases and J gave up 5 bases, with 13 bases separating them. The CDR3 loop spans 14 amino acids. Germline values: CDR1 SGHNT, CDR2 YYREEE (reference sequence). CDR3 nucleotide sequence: TGTGCCAGCAGCCACCCGCTAAGGGAAAACATTCAGTACTTC. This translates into CASSHPLRENIQYF.

CDR3 DNA: TGTGCCTGGAGTCGGCAGTCGAACACTGAAGCTTTCTTT. Protein: CAWSRQSNTEAFF. J is TRBJ1-1 and V is TRBV30; D uncertain. CDR1 and CDR2 (germline): GTSNPN, SVGIG (reference sequence). The CDR3 extends over 13 amino acids. V lost 2 bases, J lost 1 base, and 8 bases lay in between.

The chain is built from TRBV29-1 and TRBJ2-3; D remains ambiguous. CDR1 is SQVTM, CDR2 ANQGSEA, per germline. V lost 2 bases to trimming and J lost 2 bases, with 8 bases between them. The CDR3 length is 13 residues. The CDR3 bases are TGCAGCGTTGAAACGGGCCTCACAGATACGCAGTATTTT. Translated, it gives CSVETGLTDTQYF.

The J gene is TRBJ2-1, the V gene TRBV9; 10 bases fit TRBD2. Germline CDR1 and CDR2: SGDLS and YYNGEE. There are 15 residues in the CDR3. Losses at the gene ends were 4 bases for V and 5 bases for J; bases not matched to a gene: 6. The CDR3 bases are TGTGCCAGCAGCCCGAGACTAGCGGGTAACAATGAGCAGTTCTTC. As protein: CASSPRLAGNNEQFF.

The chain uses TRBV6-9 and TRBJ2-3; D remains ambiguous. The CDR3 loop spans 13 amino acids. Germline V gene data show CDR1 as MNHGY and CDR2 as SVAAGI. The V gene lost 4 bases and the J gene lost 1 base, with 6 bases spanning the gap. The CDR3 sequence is CASSSEGTDTQYF. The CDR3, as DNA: TGTGCCAGCAGTTCCGAGGGCACAGATACGCAGTATTTT.

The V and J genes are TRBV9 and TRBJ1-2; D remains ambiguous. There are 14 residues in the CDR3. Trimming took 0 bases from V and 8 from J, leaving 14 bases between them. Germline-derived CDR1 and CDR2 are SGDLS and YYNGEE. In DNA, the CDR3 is TGTGCCAGCAGCGTAGAGGGAGGGCCCACGGGCTACACCTTC. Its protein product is CASSVEGGPTGYTF.

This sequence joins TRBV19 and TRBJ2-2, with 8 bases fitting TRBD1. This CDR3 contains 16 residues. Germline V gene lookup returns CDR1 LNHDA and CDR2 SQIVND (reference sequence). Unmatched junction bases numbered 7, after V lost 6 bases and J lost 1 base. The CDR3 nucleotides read TGTGCCAGTAGCCCGCCCGGGACAGGGAACACCGGGGAGCTGTTTTTT. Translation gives CASSPPGTGNTGELFF.

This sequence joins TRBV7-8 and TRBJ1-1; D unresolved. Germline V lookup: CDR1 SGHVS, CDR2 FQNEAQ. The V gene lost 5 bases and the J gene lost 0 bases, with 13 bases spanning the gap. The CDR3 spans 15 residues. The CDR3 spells CASSPGGNMNTEAFF. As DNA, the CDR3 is TGTGCCAGCAGCCCAGGAGGGAACATGAACACTGAAGCTTTCTTT.

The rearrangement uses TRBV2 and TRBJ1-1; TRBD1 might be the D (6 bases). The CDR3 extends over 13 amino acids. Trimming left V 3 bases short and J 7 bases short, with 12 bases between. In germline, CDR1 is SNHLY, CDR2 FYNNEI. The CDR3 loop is CASSDTRGFEAFF. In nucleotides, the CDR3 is TGTGCCAGCAGTGACACCAGGGGATTTGAAGCTTTCTTT.

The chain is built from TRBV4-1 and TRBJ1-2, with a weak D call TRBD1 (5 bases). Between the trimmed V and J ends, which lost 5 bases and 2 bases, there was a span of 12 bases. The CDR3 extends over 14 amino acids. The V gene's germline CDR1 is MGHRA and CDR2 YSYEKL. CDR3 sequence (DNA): TGCGCCAGCAGCGGCCTCAGGGCCAACTATGGCTACACCTTC. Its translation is CASSGLRANYGYTF.

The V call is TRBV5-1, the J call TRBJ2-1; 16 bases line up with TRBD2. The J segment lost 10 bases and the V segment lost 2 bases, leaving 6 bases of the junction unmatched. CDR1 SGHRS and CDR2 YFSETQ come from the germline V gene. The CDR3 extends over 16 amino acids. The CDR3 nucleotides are TGCGCCAGCAGCTTTGGGACTAGCGGGAGGGTAGGGGAGCAGTTCTTC. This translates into CASSFGTSGRVGEQFF. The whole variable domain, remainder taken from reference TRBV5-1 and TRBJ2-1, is KAGVTQTPRYLIKTRGQQVTLSCSPISGHRSVSWYQQTPGQGLQFLFEYFSETQRNKGNFPGRFSGRQFSNSRSEMNVSTLELGDSALYLCASSFGTSGRVGEQFFGPGTRLTVL.

The CDR3 DNA is TGTGCCAGCAGCTTAGTTGCGGGGGGGACCGGGGAGCTGTTTTTT. The encoded protein is CASSLVAGGTGELFF. The chain has TRBV7-2 and TRBJ2-2, with 9 bases lining up with TRBD2. Germline loops: CDR1 SGHTA, CDR2 FQGNSA. This CDR3 has 15 amino acids. V lost 1 base and J lost 5; bases outside the gene matches: 2.

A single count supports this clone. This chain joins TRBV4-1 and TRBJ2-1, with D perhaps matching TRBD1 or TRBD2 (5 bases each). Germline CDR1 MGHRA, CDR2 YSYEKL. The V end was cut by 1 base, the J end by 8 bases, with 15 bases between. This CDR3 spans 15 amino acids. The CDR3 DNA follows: TGCGCCAGCAGCCAAGGCGGCTTAAGGGACGATGAGCAGTTCTTC. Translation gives CASSQGGLRDDEQFF.

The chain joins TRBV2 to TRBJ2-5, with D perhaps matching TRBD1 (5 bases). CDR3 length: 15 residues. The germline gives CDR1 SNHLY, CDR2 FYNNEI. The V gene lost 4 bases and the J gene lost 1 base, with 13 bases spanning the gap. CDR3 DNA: TGTGCCAGCAGTGGAGCCCCAGGGATCCAAGAGACCCAGTACTTC. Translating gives CASSGAPGIQETQYF. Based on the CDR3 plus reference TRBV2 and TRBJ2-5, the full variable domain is EPEVTQTPSHQVTQMGQEVILRCVPISNHLYFYWYRQILGQKVEFLVSFYNNEISEKSEIFDDQFSVERPDGSNFTLKIRSTKLEDSAMYFCASSGAPGIQETQYFGPGTRLLVL.

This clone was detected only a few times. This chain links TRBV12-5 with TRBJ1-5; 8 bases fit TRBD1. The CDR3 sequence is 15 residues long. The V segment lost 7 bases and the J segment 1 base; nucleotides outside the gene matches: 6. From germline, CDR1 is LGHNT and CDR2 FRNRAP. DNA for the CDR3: TGTGCTAGTGCCCCGGGACAGGTGAGCAATCAGCCCCAGCATTTT. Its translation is CASAPGQVSNQPQHF.